The 10 T cell receptor beta chains below all came from one sample that was sequenced in a study of CD8 T cells in Susac syndrome. Random hexamers were used to reverse transcribe the RNA input (about 0.5 to 1 ug). TCRdb passed the immunoSEQ multiplex PCR reads through MiXCR, listing each CDR3 protein once. The sample consists of roughly 120,000 distinct CDR3 sequences, more than 85% of them appearing once. The sequenced material came from CD4+ T cells from PBMCs. All receptors come from a human donor with multiple sclerosis.

The rearrangement joins TRBV30 to TRBJ1-2, with unresolved D. CDR1 is GTSNPN, CDR2 SVGIG, per germline (reference sequence). V was shortened by 0 bases and J by 4 bases, with 15 bases between the two germline ends. This CDR3 is built from 15 residues. CDR3 in amino acids: CAWSVSVQGSYGYTF. The CDR3 coding sequence is TGTGCCTGGAGTGTATCGGTTCAAGGGAGCTATGGCTACACCTTC.

The chain uses TRBV5-1 and TRBJ2-7; no definite D call. Trimming left V 0 bases short and J 2 bases short, with 12 bases between. The CDR3 loop spans 15 amino acids. Germline V gene sequence: CDR1 SGHRS, CDR2 YFSETQ. DNA for the CDR3: TGCGCCAGCAGCTTGGGTCCTTCTATAGCCTACGAGCAGTACTTC. This translates into CASSLGPSIAYEQYF.

This clonotype was seen a single time. The chain links TRBV6-1 to TRBJ2-3; 14 bases line up with TRBD2. CDR1 and CDR2 from the germline V gene are MNHNS and SASEGT. CDR3 length: 17 amino acids. Germline trimming cut 5 bases from V and 2 bases from J; bases unmatched to any gene: 6. CDR3 in amino acids: CASSKGLAGAHTDTQYF. The CDR3 DNA is TGTGCCAGCAGTAAGGGACTAGCGGGGGCCCACACAGATACGCAGTATTTT.

The chain joins TRBV9 to TRBJ1-5; no reliable D call. This CDR3 has 13 residues. Germline CDR1 reads SGDLS; CDR2 reads YYNGEE. The ends were cut back, 2 bases at V and 3 bases at J, with 6 bases in the middle. CDR3 amino acids: CASSVRDNQPQHF. DNA of the CDR3: TGTGCCAGCAGCGTCCGGGACAATCAGCCCCAGCATTTT. Full variable domain (missing parts from reference TRBV9 and TRBJ1-5): DSGVTQTPKHLITATGQRVTLRCSPRSGDLSVYWYQQSLDQGLQFLIQYYNGEERAKGNILERFSAQQFPDLHSELNLSSLELGDSALYFCASSVRDNQPQHFGDGTRLSIL.

J is TRBJ2-5 and V is TRBV5-4; TRBD2 aligns across 12 bases. V shed 3 bases and J 1 base; nucleotides not matched to a gene: 1. Germline V gene lookup returns CDR1 SGHNT and CDR2 YYREEE (reference sequence). The CDR3 consists of 15 residues. The CDR3 coding sequence is TGTGCCAGCAGCTCTAGCGGGGGGGCCCAAGAGACCCAGTACTTC. Its translation is CASSSSGGAQETQYF.

The chain has TRBV2 and TRBJ1-1; D is ambiguous. CDR3 length: 11 amino acids. From germline, CDR1 is SNHLY and CDR2 FYNNEI. Trimming took 8 bases from V and 5 from J, leaving 9 bases between them. CDR3 in amino acids: CASVTETEAFF. The CDR3 region has the DNA TGTGCCAGCGTGACGGAGACTGAAGCTTTCTTT.

A few counts support this clonotype. The rearrangement links TRBV11-2 to TRBJ1-1, with unresolved D. This CDR3 comprises 13 residues. V was clipped by 5 bases and J by 5 bases, with 12 bases between them. The germline CDR1 and CDR2 sequences are SGHAT and FQNNGV. CDR3 coding DNA: TGTGCCAGCAGCCCGAACTCGGGGACTGAAGCTTTCTTT. Amino acids: CASSPNSGTEAFF.

This sequence joins TRBV4-2 and TRBJ1-2; possibly TRBD1 for D (5 bases). V gave up 0 bases and J gave up 2 bases, with 13 bases separating them. CDR1 LGHNA and CDR2 YNFKEQ come from the germline V gene. The CDR3 runs 16 residues. This CDR3 is CASSQDQYRSNYGYTF. Here the CDR3 DNA reads TGTGCCAGCAGCCAAGATCAGTACAGGTCGAACTATGGCTACACCTTC.

J is TRBJ2-7 and V is TRBV30; weak D call: TRBD1 (6 bases). Trimming left V 0 bases short and J 9 bases short, with 9 bases between. CDR1 is GTSNPN and CDR2 is SVGIG in the germline V gene (reference sequence). The CDR3 has 11 residues. This chain's CDR3 is CAWSVSGAQYF. DNA for the CDR3: TGTGCCTGGAGTGTATCAGGGGCGCAGTACTTC.

The chain has TRBV28 and TRBJ2-7, with 10 bases that match TRBD1. Germline V gene lookup returns CDR1 MDHEN and CDR2 SYDVKM. The CDR3 is 15 amino acids. Trimming at V came to 5 bases and at J to 2 bases, leaving 6 bases not matched to a gene. The CDR3 reads CASSTRTGGPYEQYF. The CDR3 DNA follows: TGTGCCAGCAGTACCCGGACAGGGGGACCCTACGAGCAGTACTTC.